This TCR beta chain emerged from a study of cytomegalovirus exposure and HLA in healthy donors. Overall study results and limits: Earlier analysis found most TCR beta V segments productive about 90% or about 30% of the time.

CDR1 SGHTA and CDR2 FQGNSA come from the germline V gene. The CDR3 is made up of 18 amino acids. Trimming left V 0 bases short and J 3 bases short, with 20 bases between. Primers: 60 Vbeta forward and 13 Jbeta reverse. The table came from immunoSEQ multiplex PCR; TCRdb's copy has only in-frame clones and leaves some out. The data show 65,000 to 85,000 clones, less than 85% seen once. As for this clone: The antigen remains undetermined.

This rearrangement joins TRBV7-2 to TRBJ1-1; D is unresolved. Specimen: PBMCs. The origin of this receptor is a woman aged 50 to 60 in good health and CMV-seronegative. This CDR3 reads CASSLATRVSTRDTEAFF. In DNA form, the CDR3 reads TGTGCCAGCAGCTTAGCCACGAGAGTGTCCACGAGGGACACTGAAGCTTTCTTT.